This TCR beta chain was sequenced for a study of blood T cell repertoires in COVID-19. In the original processing: Estimation of nucleated cell counts was performed using reference gene primer amplification. Here immunoSEQ multiplex PCR was the method, and the copy in TCRdb shows in-frame clones only, minus some. Clonal size and the V and J genes are those of that table, whereas D and trimming came from the DNA. The top ten clones hold 1.5% to 2% of a sample with about 110,000 clones, about two thirds of them seen once. Only one count was recorded for this clone. This receptor was identified in a woman aged 40 to 50 with acute or convalescent COVID-19. Input material: peripheral blood.

In nucleotides, the CDR3 is TGTGCCAGCAGCTCCGGACAGGGGGGGACCCAGTACTTC. This sequence encodes CASSSGQGGTQYF. V and J are TRBV11-3 and TRBJ2-5, with 10 bases lining up with TRBD1. The CDR3 runs to 13 residues. Germline V CDR1 and CDR2: SGHNT, YENEEA. Trimming removed 4 bases from V and 7 bases from J; junction bases left unmatched: 3.